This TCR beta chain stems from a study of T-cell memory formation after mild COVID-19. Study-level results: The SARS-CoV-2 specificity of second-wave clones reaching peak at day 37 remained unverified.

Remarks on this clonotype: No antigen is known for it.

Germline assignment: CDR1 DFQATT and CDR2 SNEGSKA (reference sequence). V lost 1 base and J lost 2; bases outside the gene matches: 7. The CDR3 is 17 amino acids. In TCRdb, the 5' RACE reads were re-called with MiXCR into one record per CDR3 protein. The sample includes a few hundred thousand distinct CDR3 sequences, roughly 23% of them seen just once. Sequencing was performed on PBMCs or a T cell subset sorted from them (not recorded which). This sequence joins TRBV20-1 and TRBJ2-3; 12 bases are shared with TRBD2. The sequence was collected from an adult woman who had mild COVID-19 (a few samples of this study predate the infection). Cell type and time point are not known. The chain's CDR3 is CSARVFRTSGVTDTQYF. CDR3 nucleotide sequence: TGCAGTGCTAGAGTTTTCCGGACTAGCGGGGTCACAGATACGCAGTATTTT.